This is a list of T cell receptor beta chains from one sample in a study of CD8 T cells in ankylosing spondylitis. A single record per CDR3 protein comes from TCRdb applying MiXCR to the 5' RACE reads. The sample has some 140,000 distinct CDR3 sequences; roughly 7.7% are singletons. The sequenced sample consisted of synovial fluid, either unsorted or a sorted T cell fraction (not recorded which). These receptor sequences come from a male donor with ankylosing spondylitis. Each CDR3 is given with its conserved first and last residue.

>TRBV20-1|TRBJ2-7
CSAVTVSYEQYF
>TRBV12-3/TRBV12-4|TRBJ2-1
CASSLTSGRPNEQFF
>TRBV7-9|TRBJ2-7
CASSGLAGSYEQYF
>TRBV20-1|TRBJ1-2
CSARGDSYGYTF
>TRBV5-1|TRBJ2-2
CASSHLTLGLAGESGELFF
>TRBV27|TRBJ2-4
CASSRQGVAKNIQYF
>TRBV20-1|TRBJ2-1
CSARDFTGSRNEQFF
>TRBV15|TRBJ2-3
CATSRSRTAGGWTDTQYF
>TRBV20-1|TRBJ1-1
CSARALQEAFF
>TRBV4-3|TRBJ1-2
CASSQENGKSNYGYTF
>TRBV5-4|TRBJ2-3
CASSLTGSGTDTQYF
>TRBV5-1|TRBJ2-1
CASSLSSGTLNEQFF
>TRBV5-6|TRBJ1-2
CASSSPTRGTDRGYTF
>TRBV6-5|TRBJ1-2
CASSFGTGYYGYTF
>TRBV19|TRBJ2-3
CASKAVRSGDTQYF
>TRBV5-1|TRBJ1-4
CASSPGFSLSGEKLFF
>TRBV7-6|TRBJ2-2
CASSLGEITNTGELFF
>TRBV20-1|TRBJ2-5
CSALGGREFRKTQYF
>TRBV5-1|TRBJ1-2
CASSYQTGYGYTF
>TRBV20-1|TRBJ1-1
CSASKGVFDTEAFF
>TRBV5-1|TRBJ2-3
CASSLATGITDTQYF
>TRBV30|TRBJ1-1
CAWSSYTEAFF